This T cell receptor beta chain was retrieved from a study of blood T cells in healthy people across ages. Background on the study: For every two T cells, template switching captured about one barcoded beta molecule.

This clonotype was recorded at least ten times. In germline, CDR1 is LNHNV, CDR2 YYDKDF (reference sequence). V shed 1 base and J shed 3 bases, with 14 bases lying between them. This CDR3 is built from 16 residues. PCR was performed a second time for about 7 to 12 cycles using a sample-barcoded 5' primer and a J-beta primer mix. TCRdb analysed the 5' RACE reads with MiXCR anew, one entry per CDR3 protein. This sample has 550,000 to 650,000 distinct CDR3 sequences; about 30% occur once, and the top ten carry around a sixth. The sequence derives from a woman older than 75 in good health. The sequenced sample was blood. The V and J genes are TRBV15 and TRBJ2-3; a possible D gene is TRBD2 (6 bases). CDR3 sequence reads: CATSRVAGWKTDTQYF. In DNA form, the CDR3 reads TGTGCCACCAGCAGAGTGGCGGGGTGGAAGACAGATACGCAGTATTTT.